This TCR beta chain stems from a study of blood T cell repertoires in COVID-19. Study-level background: Acute and convalescent COVID-19 samples came from the United States, Italy and Spain. PBMCs, B-cell-depleted T cells, or T cells were the source of the cDNA or gDNA that made up the material.

Trimming removed 0 bases from V and 5 bases from J; junction bases left unmatched: 11. The CDR3 has 16 amino acids. Germline CDR1 and CDR2: SGHDT and YYEEEE. Assay used: immunoSEQ multiplex PCR; TCRdb lists only in-frame clones, some missing. The repertoire has approximately 190,000 clones, 65% to 90% of them found once; the top ten carry around 5.7%. Sequences were obtained from peripheral blood. The sequence came from a man older than 75 with acute or convalescent COVID-19. The chain combines TRBV5-6 with TRBJ2-7, with TRBD2 identical over 7 bases. CDR3 nucleotides: TGTGCCAGCAGCTTGGCGGGGAGGGGACCGCTCGACGAGCAGTACTTC. Its translation is CASSLAGRGPLDEQYF.